The rows below give T cell receptor beta chains drawn from one sample of a study. One entry per CDR3 protein, called by TCRdb with MiXCR from the reads. The sample consists of hundreds of distinct CDR3 sequences, roughly 6.4% of them appearing once. The sample consisted of CD4+ T cells from synovial fluid. The receptor set was obtained from a human donor with rheumatoid arthritis. Each CDR3 is given with its conserved first and last residue. A D gene is named only where the DNA matches it firmly. Where a row states a size, it is once, few, many or the class of an expanded clone; other rows omit it.

d_call,clone_size,v_call,j_call,cdr3_nt,cdr3_aa
TRBD2,medium-sized,TRBV7-2,TRBJ2-3,TGTGCCAGCAGCTCGCTAGCGGGAGTGACAGATACGCAGTATTTT,CASSSLAGVTDTQYF
.,large,TRBV11-3,TRBJ2-7,TGTGCCAGCAGCTTAGGGGTGACTTCCGAGCAGTACTTC,CASSLGVTSEQYF
TRBD2,large,TRBV28,TRBJ2-1,TGTGCCAGCAGTTCCCGGACTAGCGGGGCTGCTAACAATGAGCAGTTCTTC,CASSSRTSGAANNEQFF
.,medium-sized,TRBV6-5,TRBJ2-7,TGTGCCAGCAGAGGGTCCGGGTACGAGCAGTACTTC,CASRGSGYEQYF
TRBD2,large,TRBV29-1,TRBJ2-1,TGCAGCGTTCCCGGACTAGCGGGGAACTCCTACAATGAGCAGTTCTTC,CSVPGLAGNSYNEQFF
TRBD2,medium-sized,TRBV20-1,TRBJ2-4,TGCAGTGCCGAGCGGGGAGGCAAAAACATTCAGTACTTC,CSAERGGKNIQYF
TRBD1,medium-sized,TRBV27,TRBJ2-7,TGTGCCAGCAGTAGGACAGGTACGGTGGCGAACTTCGAGCAGTACTTC,CASSRTGTVANFEQYF
.,large,TRBV18,TRBJ2-5,TGTGCCAGCTCACCACAAAACCAAGAGACCCAGTACTTC,CASSPQNQETQYF
.,medium-sized,TRBV3-1,TRBJ2-3,TGTGCCAGCGGAAGGGGGAAGGCAGGACTAACAGATACGCAGTATTTT,CASGRGKAGLTDTQYF
.,large,TRBV20-1,TRBJ2-6,TGCAGTGCTACCCGGGACAACTCCCCGGGGGCCAACGTCCTGACTTTC,CSATRDNSPGANVLTF
.,medium-sized,TRBV2,TRBJ1-5,TGTGCCAGCAGAGCCGGGGCCCACAATCAGCCCCAGCATTTT,CASRAGAHNQPQHF
.,large,TRBV13,TRBJ1-6,TGTGCCAGCAGCTTAGAATTCCAGACACCCCTCCACTTT,CASSLEFQTPLHF
TRBD2,medium-sized,TRBV6-5,TRBJ2-1,TGTGCCAGCAGTTACGAGACTAGCGGGTACAATGAGCAGTTCTTC,CASSYETSGYNEQFF
.,medium-sized,TRBV6-6,TRBJ2-7,TGTGCCAGCAGACCCACCGCCGGCTCCTACGAGCAGTACTTC,CASRPTAGSYEQYF
TRBD2,large,TRBV6-2/TRBV6-3,TRBJ2-1,TGTGCCAGCAGGACTAGCGCGTCCTACAATGAGCAGTTCTTC,CASRTSASYNEQFF
.,.,TRBV5-1,TRBJ2-7,TGCGCCAGCAGCTTGCATGGCGAGCAGTACTTC,CASSLHGEQYF
.,medium-sized,TRBV30,TRBJ1-5,TGTGCCTGGAGTGTGACCGGCAATCAGCCCCAGCATTTT,CAWSVTGNQPQHF
.,large,TRBV7-2,TRBJ1-5,TGTGCCAGCAGCTTTTACAGGGTAAATCAGCCCCAGCATTTT,CASSFYRVNQPQHF
.,large,TRBV20-1,TRBJ2-7,TGCAGTGCTAGGGTACCCGGCGCCCCCTACGAGCAGTACTTC,CSARVPGAPYEQYF
TRBD1,hyperexpanded,TRBV12-3/TRBV12-4,TRBJ2-1,TGTGCCAGCAGCCCAAGACAGGGGAGATCCTACAATGAGCAGTTCTTC,CASSPRQGRSYNEQFF
.,medium-sized,TRBV14,TRBJ2-1,TGTGCCAGCAGCAGGCGGCTCAATGAGCAGTTCTTC,CASSRRLNEQFF
.,medium-sized,TRBV7-9,TRBJ2-5,TGTGCCAGCAGCTTAGGTGGCTCGCCCCAAGAGACCCAGTACTTC,CASSLGGSPQETQYF
.,large,TRBV19,TRBJ1-1,TGTGCCAGTAGTATGGGAGGACGGGCCGTGAACACTGAAGCTTTCTTT,CASSMGGRAVNTEAFF
.,medium-sized,TRBV28,TRBJ1-6,TGTGCCACCGACTGGGAAGGTTCCAATTCACCCCTCCACTTT,CATDWEGSNSPLHF
TRBD1,medium-sized,TRBV27,TRBJ1-5,TGTGCCAGCAGTGGCAGACAGGGGTCAAATAGCAATCAGCCCCAGCATTTT,CASSGRQGSNSNQPQHF
.,medium-sized,TRBV5-1,TRBJ1-6,TGCGCCAGCAGCACCCAACTCGGACAGATGTCACCCCTCCACTTT,CASSTQLGQMSPLHF
TRBD2,medium-sized,TRBV27,TRBJ2-6,TGTGCCAGCAGTTACCGGGGGGACTCCTCTGGGGCCAACGTCCTGACTTTC,CASSYRGDSSGANVLTF
.,large,TRBV29-1,TRBJ1-1,TGCAGCGTCATAATCTACACTGAAGCTTTCTTT,CSVIIYTEAFF
.,medium-sized,TRBV19,TRBJ2-1,TGTGCCAGTAGTGGTGGCCGAGCCTACAATGAGCAGTTCTTC,CASSGGRAYNEQFF
TRBD2,medium-sized,TRBV15,TRBJ2-1,TGTGCCACCAGCAGTGGACTAGCGGGGCCACAAGAGCAGTTCTTC,CATSSGLAGPQEQFF
.,large,TRBV29-1,TRBJ1-5,TGCAGCGTTCCCTGGACAGTAAACTTTAAATCTTATAGCAATCAGCCCCAGCATTTT,CSVPWTVNFKSYSNQPQHF
.,large,TRBV7-2,TRBJ2-7,TGTGCCAGCAGCCTCCTTAGCGGTACTGGCTACGAGCAGTACTTC,CASSLLSGTGYEQYF
.,medium-sized,TRBV3-1,TRBJ2-7,TGTGCCAGCAGCCAAGGAAACTCCAGGGGTGAGCAGTACTTC,CASSQGNSRGEQYF
.,medium-sized,TRBV7-9,TRBJ2-3,TGTGCCAGCAGCGTGTCGGTGGGGGGTAACACAGATACGCAGTATTTT,CASSVSVGGNTDTQYF
TRBD1,many,TRBV28,TRBJ1-6,TGTGCCAGCAGATTGGGACAGGGGGCGCGTGGGTCCTATAATTCACCCCTCCACTTT,CASRLGQGARGSYNSPLHF
TRBD2,few,TRBV6-5,TRBJ2-2,TGTGCCAGCAGGCCTAGCGGAGTGAACACCGGGGAGCTGTTTTTT,CASRPSGVNTGELFF
.,large,TRBV25-1,TRBJ2-5,TGTGCCAGCAGCGGCCGACTACCGAAACAAGAGACCCAGTACTTC,CASSGRLPKQETQYF
.,medium-sized,TRBV28,TRBJ2-1,TGTGCCAGCACCGCAACTAGCTATGAGCAGTTCTTC,CASTATSYEQFF
.,medium-sized,TRBV3-1,TRBJ1-1,TGTGCCAGCAGCCAAGTTATGGCAGGCACTGAAGCTTTCTTT,CASSQVMAGTEAFF
TRBD2,medium-sized,TRBV7-7,TRBJ2-1,TGTGCCAGCAGCTTATCTAGCGGGAGGGGGGAGCAGTTCTTC,CASSLSSGRGEQFF
.,few,TRBV18,TRBJ2-7,TGTGCCAGCTCACCCCGCGGGTACGAGCAGTACTTC,CASSPRGYEQYF
TRBD2,medium-sized,TRBV7-6,TRBJ2-5,TGTGCCAGCAGCAGTGGGACTAGCGAAAAAGAGACCCAGTACTTC,CASSSGTSEKETQYF
TRBD1,few,TRBV5-1,TRBJ2-7,TGCGCCAGCAGCCACACCCCCGGGACAGGGACCTACGAGCAGTACTTC,CASSHTPGTGTYEQYF
TRBD2,medium-sized,TRBV5-1,TRBJ2-2,TGCGCCAGCAGCCTATCGGGACTAGCGAACACCGGGGAGCTGTTTTTT,CASSLSGLANTGELFF
.,medium-sized,TRBV20-1,TRBJ1-1,TGCAGTGCCCGGGGGAGCATGAACACTGAAGCTTTCTTT,CSARGSMNTEAFF
TRBD2,large,TRBV28,TRBJ2-7,TGTGCCAGCAGTTTGGGCGGGAGCGCCTACGAGCAGTACTTC,CASSLGGSAYEQYF
.,medium-sized,TRBV20-1,TRBJ2-3,TGCAGTGCCCCGAAGCGGGATACGCAGTATTTT,CSAPKRDTQYF
TRBD2,medium-sized,TRBV28,TRBJ2-4,TGTGCCAGCAGTTGGGGACTAGCGGGGAAAAACATTCAGTACTTC,CASSWGLAGKNIQYF
.,medium-sized,TRBV9,TRBJ2-2,TGTGCCAGCAGCGCAACAGGGTTATACACCGGGGAGCTGTTTTTT,CASSATGLYTGELFF
.,medium-sized,TRBV7-9,TRBJ1-4,TGTGCCAGCAGCTTAGACGATGGCTATGAAAAACTGTTTTTT,CASSLDDGYEKLFF
.,few,TRBV7-3,TRBJ2-1,TGTGCCAGCAGCTTAGGAGAAGGAGAGCAGTTCTTC,CASSLGEGEQFF
TRBD1,medium-sized,TRBV28,TRBJ1-3,TGTGCCAGCAGTTTACTCGGCAGGGGGCGTGTTGGAAACACCATATATTTT,CASSLLGRGRVGNTIYF
.,medium-sized,TRBV11-2,TRBJ1-3,TGTGCCAGCAGCCGCGGAAGCTCTGGAAACACCATATATTTT,CASSRGSSGNTIYF
.,.,TRBV27,TRBJ1-6,TGTGACAGCAGTTCACAGGGCAGGAAATCACCCCTCCACTTT,CDSSSQGRKSPLHF
TRBD1,medium-sized,TRBV10-3,TRBJ1-2,TGTGCCATCACCGCTAAACCTCAGGGGGCCAACTATGGCTACACCTTC,CAITAKPQGANYGYTF